Sequencing of this TCR beta chain was carried out in a study of blood T cells in healthy people across ages. Study outcomes and limitations: There was a strong correlation between TCR beta diversity and naive T cell percentage.

V lost 2 bases, J lost 0 bases, and 4 bases lay in between. The CDR3 extends over 13 amino acids. Germline V CDR1 and CDR2: MNHNS, SASEGT. This clonotype was recorded a few times. Its cognate antigen is unknown. Primed by a sample-barcoded 5' primer and a J-beta primer mix, a second PCR proceeded for about 7 to 11 cycles. One entry per CDR3 protein results from TCRdb running MiXCR on the 5' RACE reads. The sample has 750,000 or so distinct CDR3 sequences; around a quarter are singletons. Healthy individuals of Caucasian origin from Russia, aged about 6 to 100, served as donors. The data were also submitted as part of a second study, on T cells of mothers and their children. That study adds: Sequencing returned over 8 million TCR beta CDR3 reads per mother and about 3 million per child. For related and unrelated pairs alike, thymic selection shapes TCR recombination output similarly.

The chain is built from TRBV6-1 and TRBJ1-1, with D unresolved. The TCR comes from a boy younger than 18 in good health. The sample was blood. The DNA for the CDR3 is TGTGCCAGCAGTGAACGGGTGAACACTGAAGCTTTCTTT. It translates to CASSERVNTEAFF.